This T cell receptor beta chain was found in a study of blood T cell repertoires in COVID-19. Background on the study: The United States, Italy and Spain were the sources of the acute and convalescent COVID-19 samples.

Here immunoSEQ multiplex PCR was the method, and the copy in TCRdb shows in-frame clones only, minus some. The table lists some 250,000 clones, around 86% of them singletons, with roughly an eighth in the top ten. Germline values: CDR1 MDHEN, CDR2 SYDVKM. V lost 5 bases, J lost 10 bases, and 16 bases stayed unmatched. This CDR3 spans 17 amino acids. Input material: peripheral blood. The chain carries TRBV28 and TRBJ1-6; TRBD1 agrees at 8 bases. This clonotype was sampled from a man aged 80 or over with acute or convalescent COVID-19. The CDR3 DNA is TGTGCCAGCAGTCCACCCCCCGGTTCGGACAGGGAATCACCCCTCCACTTT. As protein: CASSPPPGSDRESPLHF.